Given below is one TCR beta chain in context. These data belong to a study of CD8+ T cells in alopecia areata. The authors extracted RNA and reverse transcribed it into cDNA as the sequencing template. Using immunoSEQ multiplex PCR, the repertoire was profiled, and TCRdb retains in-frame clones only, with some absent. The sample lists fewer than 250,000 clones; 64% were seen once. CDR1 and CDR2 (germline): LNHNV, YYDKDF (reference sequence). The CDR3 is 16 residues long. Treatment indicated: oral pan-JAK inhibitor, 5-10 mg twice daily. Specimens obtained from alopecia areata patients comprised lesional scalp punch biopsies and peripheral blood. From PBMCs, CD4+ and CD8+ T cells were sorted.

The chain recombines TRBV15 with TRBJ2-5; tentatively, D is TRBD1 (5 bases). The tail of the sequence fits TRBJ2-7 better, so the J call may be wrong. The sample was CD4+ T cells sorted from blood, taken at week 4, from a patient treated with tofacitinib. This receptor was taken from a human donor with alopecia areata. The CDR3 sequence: CATSRRAPRTKYEQYF. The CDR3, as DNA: TGTGCCACCAGCAGAAGAGCCCCGAGGACAAAGTACGAGCAGTACTTC.